This T cell receptor (beta chain) is from a study of T cells in localized non-small cell lung cancer. In its sample, this clone was seen once. What it binds is unknown. Different DNA sequences within this sample yield the same CDR3. Repertoires were generated with immunoSEQ multiplex PCR, while TCRdb's copy carries only in-frame clones and drops some. The table includes over 55,000 clones, 75% to 90% detected once. General study results and limits: Uninvolved adjacent lung, not tumor, had the highest T cell clonality. The study linked higher blood T cell density to longer overall survival. The study sequenced only one region of the tumor. As a result, intratumor heterogeneity could not be excluded and remains possible. Adjacent lung held a median roughly 60 of the top 100 tumor clones.

Sequencing was performed on peripheral blood, taken before any cancer treatment. This clonotype was sampled from a woman aged 40-70 years with stage I lung adenocarcinoma.

CDR3 in amino acids: CASKGGGGNTEAFF. The CDR3 region has the DNA TGTGCCAGCAAAGGGGGCGGGGGGAACACTGAAGCTTTCTTT. The chain joins TRBV2 to TRBJ1-1, with TRBD1 identical over 7 bases. The CDR3 has 14 residues. Germline V gives CDR1 SNHLY, CDR2 FYNNEI. V was clipped by 7 bases and J by 1 base; unmatched bases: 6.